These T cell receptor beta chains were read from a single sample in a study of blood T cell repertoires in COVID-19. Sequenced by immunoSEQ multiplex PCR; TCRdb stores in-frame clones only, minus some. The sample contains hundreds of thousands of clones, 85% to 95% of which appear only once. Sequenced: PBMCs or T cells enriched from blood (not recorded which). Receptors were obtained from a woman aged 18 to 35 who had recovered from COVID-19. CDR3s include the opening cysteine and the closing phenylalanine or tryptophan. The order of the fields is clone size, V gene, D gene, J gene, CDR3 DNA, CDR3 protein. A D gene is named only where the DNA matches it firmly. The size entry is marked missing in some rows and otherwise reads once, few, many or a size class.

clone size: -
V gene: TRBV7-9
D gene: TRBD1
J gene: TRBJ2-2
CDR3 DNA: TGTGCCAGCAGCTTAAATAAAGGGACAGGGGCGAACACCGGGGAGCTGTTTTTT
CDR3 protein: CASSLNKGTGANTGELFF

clone size: -
V gene: TRBV7-9
D gene: -
J gene: TRBJ1-5
CDR3 DNA: TGTGCCAGCAGCTCCCTGACGGGGGGGCATCAGCCCCAGCATTTT
CDR3 protein: CASSSLTGGHQPQHF

clone size: -
V gene: TRBV13
D gene: TRBD2
J gene: TRBJ2-4
CDR3 DNA: TGTGCCAGCAGCTCGGCGGGGGGCGGTAACATTCAGTACTTC
CDR3 protein: CASSSAGGGNIQYF

clone size: -
V gene: TRBV18
D gene: -
J gene: TRBJ1-2
CDR3 DNA: TGTGCCAGCTCCCAGCGGGTGGCTGATGGCTACACCTTC
CDR3 protein: CASSQRVADGYTF

clone size: -
V gene: TRBV5-3
D gene: TRBD1
J gene: TRBJ1-2
CDR3 DNA: TGTGCCAGAAGCTCTTCCTCGAGGACAGGATTC
CDR3 protein: CARSSSSRTGF

clone size: -
V gene: TRBV5-5
D gene: -
J gene: TRBJ1-5
CDR3 DNA: TGTGCCAGCAGCTTCTCCGGGAATCAGCCCCAGCATTTT
CDR3 protein: CASSFSGNQPQHF

clone size: -
V gene: TRBV7-6
D gene: -
J gene: TRBJ2-1
CDR3 DNA: TGTGCCAGCAGCTTCGTCAATGAGCAGTTCTTC
CDR3 protein: CASSFVNEQFF

clone size: -
V gene: TRBV24-1
D gene: -
J gene: TRBJ2-1
CDR3 DNA: TGTGCCACCAGTGATTTGGGCGGGTCCTACAATGAGCAGTTCTTC
CDR3 protein: CATSDLGGSYNEQFF

clone size: once
V gene: TRBV3-1/TRBV3-2
D gene: -
J gene: TRBJ2-7
CDR3 DNA: TGTGCCAGCAGCCACGAGGGTTACGAGCAGTACTTC
CDR3 protein: CASSHEGYEQYF

clone size: -
V gene: TRBV6-2/TRBV6-3
D gene: TRBD2
J gene: TRBJ2-3
CDR3 DNA: TGTGCCAGCAGTTACTCGCGGGGGGCCTCAGATACGCAGTATTTT
CDR3 protein: CASSYSRGASDTQYF

clone size: -
V gene: TRBV6-5
D gene: -
J gene: TRBJ2-7
CDR3 DNA: TGTGCCAGCAACTTGAACTCCTACGAGCAGTACTTC
CDR3 protein: CASNLNSYEQYF

clone size: few
V gene: TRBV5-1
D gene: TRBD1
J gene: TRBJ1-5
CDR3 DNA: TGCGCCAGCAGCTTGGACGGACAGGGTCATCAGCCCCAGCATTTT
CDR3 protein: CASSLDGQGHQPQHF

clone size: -
V gene: TRBV28
D gene: -
J gene: TRBJ1-5
CDR3 DNA: TGTGCCAGCAGTTTAAGGCAGCGGAATCAGCCCCAGCATTTT
CDR3 protein: CASSLRQRNQPQHF

clone size: -
V gene: TRBV6-5
D gene: -
J gene: TRBJ1-1
CDR3 DNA: TGTGCCAGCAGTTACTCGACAGGTGAAGCTTTCTTT
CDR3 protein: CASSYSTGEAFF

clone size: -
V gene: TRBV4-1
D gene: TRBD2
J gene: TRBJ2-3
CDR3 DNA: TGCGCCAGCAGCAAGAGCGGGAGCCCCCAGTATTTT
CDR3 protein: CASSKSGSPQYF

clone size: -
V gene: TRBV29-1
D gene: -
J gene: TRBJ1-5
CDR3 DNA: TGCAGCGCCGCCTCCGGGGTCAATCAGCCCCAGCATTTT
CDR3 protein: CSAASGVNQPQHF

clone size: -
V gene: TRBV14
D gene: -
J gene: TRBJ2-1
CDR3 DNA: TGTGCCAGCAGCCAAGGGCGGGTTTACAATGAGCAGTTCTTC
CDR3 protein: CASSQGRVYNEQFF

clone size: -
V gene: TRBV7-8
D gene: -
J gene: TRBJ1-2
CDR3 DNA: TGTGCCAGCAGCTCCACAACGTACGCTGGCTACACCTTC
CDR3 protein: CASSSTTYAGYTF

clone size: few
V gene: TRBV4-2
D gene: -
J gene: TRBJ2-3
CDR3 DNA: TGTGCCAGCAGCCAAGATCGGGGGTGGGGGAGCACAGATACGCAGTATTTT
CDR3 protein: CASSQDRGWGSTDTQYF

clone size: -
V gene: TRBV5-1
D gene: -
J gene: TRBJ2-7
CDR3 DNA: TGCGCCAGCAGCCCGCGTGGAGGGGCCTACGAGCAGTACTTC
CDR3 protein: CASSPRGGAYEQYF

clone size: once
V gene: TRBV15
D gene: -
J gene: TRBJ2-7
CDR3 DNA: TGTGCCACCAGCAGAGAATGGGTCACAGGGTACGAGCAGTACTTC
CDR3 protein: CATSREWVTGYEQYF

clone size: once
V gene: TRBV27
D gene: -
J gene: TRBJ1-4
CDR3 DNA: TGTGCCAGCAGTTTAACCCGTCAAACTGGACTGTTTTTT
CDR3 protein: CASSLTRQTGLFF

clone size: -
V gene: TRBV5-4
D gene: TRBD1
J gene: TRBJ2-1
CDR3 DNA: TGTGCCAGCAGCCAGGGGGTAACCTACAATGAGCAGTTCTTC
CDR3 protein: CASSQGVTYNEQFF

clone size: -
V gene: TRBV19
D gene: TRBD2
J gene: TRBJ2-2
CDR3 DNA: TGTGCCAGTAGATCCCTAGGAGGCAGGGAGGGCACCGGGGAGCTGTTTTTT
CDR3 protein: CASRSLGGREGTGELFF

clone size: -
V gene: TRBV5-1
D gene: TRBD1
J gene: TRBJ2-7
CDR3 DNA: TGCGCCAGCAGCGGGACAGGGTATCGATACGAGCAGTACTTC
CDR3 protein: CASSGTGYRYEQYF

clone size: -
V gene: TRBV11-2
D gene: -
J gene: TRBJ2-7
CDR3 DNA: TGTGCCAGCAGGAAGTCGGACAACTCCCTAGGCTACGAGCAGTACTTC
CDR3 protein: CASRKSDNSLGYEQYF

clone size: -
V gene: TRBV27
D gene: -
J gene: TRBJ2-7
CDR3 DNA: TGTGCCAGCAGTTTCGCCGACAGAAGCTACGAGCAGTACTTC
CDR3 protein: CASSFADRSYEQYF

clone size: once
V gene: TRBV6-2/TRBV6-3
D gene: -
J gene: TRBJ1-5
CDR3 DNA: TGTGCCAGCAGTTACTCGATTCAAGGTAGCAGACCCCAGCATTTT
CDR3 protein: CASSYSIQGSRPQHF